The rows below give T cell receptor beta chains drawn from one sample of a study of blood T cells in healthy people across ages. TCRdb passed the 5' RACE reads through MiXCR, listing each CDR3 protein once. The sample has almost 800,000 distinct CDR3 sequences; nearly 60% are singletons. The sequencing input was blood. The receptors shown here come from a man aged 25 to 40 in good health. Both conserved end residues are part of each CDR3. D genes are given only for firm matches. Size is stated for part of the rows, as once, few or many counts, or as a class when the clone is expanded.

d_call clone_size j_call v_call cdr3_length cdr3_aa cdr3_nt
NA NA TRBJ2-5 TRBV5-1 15 CASSPAVTMGETQYF TGCGCCAGCAGCCCGGCCGTGACCATGGGGGAGACCCAGTACTTC
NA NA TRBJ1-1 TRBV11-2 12 CASKHGGTEAFF TGTGCCAGCAAACATGGTGGCACTGAAGCTTTCTTT
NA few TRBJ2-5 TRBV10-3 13 CAISSGDQETQYF TGTGCCATCAGTAGCGGTGATCAAGAGACCCAGTACTTC
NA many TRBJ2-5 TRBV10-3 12 CAIRADQETQYF TGTGCCATCAGGGCCGATCAAGAGACCCAGTACTTC
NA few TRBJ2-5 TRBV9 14 CASSVDLGSEEQYF TGTGCCAGCAGCGTAGATCTAGGGTCAGAAGAGCAGTACTTC
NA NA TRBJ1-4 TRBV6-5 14 CASSPDRLYEKLFF TGTGCCAGCAGCCCTGACAGGCTATATGAAAAACTGTTTTTT
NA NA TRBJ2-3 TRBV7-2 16 CASSLESGRSTDTQYF TGTGCCAGCAGCTTAGAGTCGGGCCGTAGCACAGATACGCAGTATTTT
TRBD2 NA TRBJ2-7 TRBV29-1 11 CSVDTGGEQYF TGCAGCGTTGATACGGGGGGCGAGCAGTACTTC
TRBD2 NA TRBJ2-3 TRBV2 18 CASSPSGPLAGGTDTQYF TGTGCCAGCAGTCCAAGCGGGCCCTTAGCGGGAGGAACAGATACGCAGTATTTT
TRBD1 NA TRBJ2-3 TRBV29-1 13 CSGQTGNTDTQYF TGCAGCGGCCAGACAGGGAACACAGATACGCAGTATTTT
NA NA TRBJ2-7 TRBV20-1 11 CSAPSPYEQYF TGCAGTGCGCCTAGCCCCTACGAGCAGTACTTC
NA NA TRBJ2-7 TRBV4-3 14 CASSGLGAHAKQYF TGCGCCAGCAGCGGGTTAGGGGCGCATGCTAAGCAGTACTTC
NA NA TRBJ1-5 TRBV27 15 CASSLSTGGVTPQHF TGTGCCAGCAGTTTATCGACAGGTGGGGTAACGCCCCAGCATTTT
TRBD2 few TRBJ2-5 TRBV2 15 CASARTSGIQETQYF TGTGCCAGTGCTAGGACTAGCGGAATTCAAGAGACCCAGTACTTC
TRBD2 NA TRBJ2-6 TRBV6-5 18 CASSYSGRGNSGANVLTF TGTGCCAGCAGTTACTCGGGGCGGGGGAACTCTGGGGCCAACGTCCTGACTTTC
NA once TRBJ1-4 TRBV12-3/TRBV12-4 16 CASSFAREGADEKLFF TGTGCCAGCAGTTTCGCCAGGGAAGGAGCGGATGAAAAACTGTTTTTT
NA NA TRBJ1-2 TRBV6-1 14 CASRAAGQFYGYTF TGTGCCAGCAGGGCGGCTGGGCAATTCTATGGCTACACCTTC
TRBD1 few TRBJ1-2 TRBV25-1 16 CASSESDRRDSYGYTF TGTGCCAGCAGTGAATCGGATCGCCGGGACAGCTATGGCTACACCTTC
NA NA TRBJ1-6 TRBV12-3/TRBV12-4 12 CASSLSNSPLHF TGTGCCAGCAGCTTAAGTAATTCACCCCTCCACTTT
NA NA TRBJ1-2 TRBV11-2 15 CASSPKDSDLYGYTF TGTGCCAGCAGCCCAAAGGACAGCGATCTCTATGGCTACACCTTC
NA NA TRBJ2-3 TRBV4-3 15 CASSQVLGSTDTQYF TGCGCCAGCAGCCAAGTATTAGGGTCCACAGATACGCAGTATTTT
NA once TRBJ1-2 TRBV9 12 CASSVGARGYTF TGTGCCAGCAGCGTGGGGGCCCGCGGCTACACCTTC
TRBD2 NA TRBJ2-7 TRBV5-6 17 CASSAPTGTSGDYEQYF TGTGCCAGCAGCGCCCCGACCGGGACTAGCGGAGACTACGAGCAGTACTTC
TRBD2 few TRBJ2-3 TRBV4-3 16 CASSSQAGLSTDTQYF TGCGCCAGCAGCTCTCAAGCGGGACTCAGCACAGATACGCAGTATTTT
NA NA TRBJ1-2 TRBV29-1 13 CSALRPANYGYTF TGCAGCGCCCTAAGACCAGCTAACTATGGCTACACCTTC
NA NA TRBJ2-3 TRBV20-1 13 CSARTGMSDTQYF TGCAGTGCTAGGACGGGGATGTCAGATACGCAGTATTTT
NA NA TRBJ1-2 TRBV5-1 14 CASSFSDLPYGYTF TGCGCCAGCAGCTTTTCCGATTTACCCTATGGCTACACCTTC
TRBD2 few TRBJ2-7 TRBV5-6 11 CASSTGTNQYF TGTGCCAGCAGCACCGGGACTAACCAGTACTTC